This TCR beta chain came from a study of blood T cell repertoires in COVID-19. In the study overall: Samples came from the United States, Italy and Spain, spanning acute and convalescent COVID-19.

The study drew participants aged about 18 to 95 years from 24 US areas. Exposed participants encountered a COVID-19 case during the 2 weeks preceding study entry. The table came from immunoSEQ multiplex PCR; TCRdb's copy has only in-frame clones and leaves some out. The sample comprises about 350,000 clones, 88% of which are singletons, and approximately 0.93% rests with the top ten. The V gene's germline CDR1 is SGHNT and CDR2 YYREEE (reference sequence). The trim removed 0 bases at V and 4 bases at J, leaving 12 bases unmatched. The CDR3 contains 17 residues. J is TRBJ2-5 and V is TRBV5-4; 7 nucleotides align to TRBD2. The sequencing input was PBMCs or T cells enriched from blood (not recorded which). The TCR comes from a woman aged 25 to 39 who had been exposed to COVID-19. The CDR3 DNA follows: TGTGCCAGCAGCTTGGCCGGCCTCAGCGGGATCGGAGAGACCCAGTACTTC. This sequence encodes CASSLAGLSGIGETQYF. Complete variable domain (other parts from reference TRBV5-4 and TRBJ2-5): ETGVTQSPTHLIKTRGQQVTLRCSSQSGHNTVSWYQQALGQGPQFIFQYYREEENGRGNFPPRFSGLQFPNYSSELNVNALELDDSALYLCASSLAGLSGIGETQYFGPGTRLLVL.